Below are 25 T cell receptor beta chains sequenced from a single sample in a study of post-analysis software for immune sequencing data (dated by TCRdb to between 2014 and 2016). Overall results and qualifications from the work: Significantly higher frequencies in patients than in controls were found for five or six TRBV segments, including TRBV5-6, TRBV5-1 and TRBV20-1.

The receptor library was made with PCR. Sequenced on an Illumina HiSeq 2500. To reduce PCR and sequencing biases, unique molecular identifiers were incorporated into the TCR beta cDNA libraries. TCRdb passed the public sequencing reads through fastp at Q25 and MiXCR, retaining productive beta sequences. Each CDR3 protein gets just one entry, which takes the most common genes and DNA from the rows behind it. Counted in this sample were under 900,000 distinct CDR3 sequences; about 57% of them appeared once. The ten top clones hold roughly 4.4% of the sample. What these receptors recognize is not known. Sequences were obtained from blood. The source is a girl between 10 and 17 years old with multiple sclerosis.

There are many counts of this clonotype. The rearrangement uses TRBV6-6 and TRBJ2-7, with D perhaps being TRBD1 or TRBD2 (5 bases each). The germline V gene has CDR1 MNHNY and CDR2 SVGAGI (reference sequence). This CDR3 region has 16 residues. Trimming took off 6 bases at V and 0 bases at J, with 18 bases between the two ends. The DNA for the CDR3 is TGTGCCAGCAGGGGCACGGTGGGGGAAGCCTCCTACGAGCAGTACTTC. Protein product: CASRGTVGEASYEQYF.

The V call is TRBV6-5, the J call TRBJ1-1; D is ambiguous. The CDR3 loop spans 13 amino acids. Per germline, CDR1 MNHEY and CDR2 SVGAGI. The V and J ends lost 7 bases and 0 bases respectively, with 9 bases between them. In DNA form, the CDR3 reads TGTGCCAGCAAACGGTCAATGAACACTGAAGCTTTCTTT. Translating gives CASKRSMNTEAFF.

This clonotype was seen a few times. This rearrangement joins TRBV20-1 to TRBJ1-4; 8 nucleotides line up with TRBD1. CDR3 length: 14 amino acids. V lost 3 bases, J lost 4 bases, and 4 bases stayed unmatched. Per the germline V gene, CDR1 is DFQATT and CDR2 is SNEGSKA (reference sequence). CDR3 residues: CSASGQGSNEKLFF. CDR3 DNA sequence: TGCAGTGCTAGCGGACAGGGCAGTAATGAAAAACTGTTTTTT.

Only a few counts were recorded for this clonotype. The genes are TRBV11-1 and TRBJ1-1; 8 positions match TRBD1. This CDR3 contains 16 residues. Trimming cost V 5 bases and J 0 bases; bases outside gene matches: 8. The germline CDR1 and CDR2 sequences are SGHAT and FQDESV (reference sequence). The CDR3 nucleotides read TGTGCCAGCAGCACGCGGGACAGGCTCATGAACACTGAAGCTTTCTTT. Translated, it gives CASSTRDRLMNTEAFF.

This chain connects TRBV11-2 to TRBJ2-7, with D maybe TRBD2 (5 bases). The germline gives CDR1 SGHAT, CDR2 FQNNGV. The germline V and J ends were trimmed by 1 base and 5 bases, with 12 bases remaining between them. This CDR3 has 14 residues. As DNA, the CDR3 is TGTGCCAGCAGCTTAGTCGGGATCAGCGACGAGCAGTACTTC. This translates into CASSLVGISDEQYF.

The chain carries TRBV6-1 and TRBJ2-7, with 11 nucleotides matching TRBD2. The J call is doubtful: the DNA matches TRBJ2-5 better. This CDR3 is built from 21 residues. Germline V gene lookup returns CDR1 MNHNS and CDR2 SASEGT. The CDR3 is CASSHPLIAGGPLGQAETQYF. CDR3 DNA sequence: TGTGCCAGCAGCCACCCTCTGATAGCGGGAGGGCCTCTAGGACAAGCGGAGACCCAGTACTTC.

The chain couples TRBV25-1 to TRBJ1-2; TRBD1 matches at 12 bases. V gave up 6 bases and J gave up 4 bases; unmatched junction bases: 15. Germline values: CDR1 MGHDK, CDR2 SYGVNS. CDR3 length: 18 amino acids. The CDR3 coding sequence is TGTGCCAGCAGCCCAAGCCCCGGGACAGGGGGCTCTAGCTATGGCTACACCTTC. It specifies CASSPSPGTGGSSYGYTF.

The rearrangement uses TRBV5-1 and TRBJ2-1; TRBD1 matches at 10 bases. Germline CDR1 SGHRS, CDR2 YFSETQ. The trim removed 5 bases at V and 4 bases at J, leaving 6 bases unmatched. This CDR3 is built from 15 residues. CDR3 in amino acids: CASRVWTGGYNEQFF. For the CDR3, the DNA is TGCGCCAGCAGGGTCTGGACAGGGGGGTACAATGAGCAGTTCTTC.

V usage is TRBV7-9 and J usage is TRBJ1-6; D remains ambiguous. V was cut by 3 bases and J by 2 bases, with 5 bases left in between. The length of the CDR3 is 14 residues. Germline lookup yields CDR1 SEHNR and CDR2 FQNEAQ (reference sequence). CDR3 region: CASSFLTYNSPLHF. The CDR3 DNA is TGTGCCAGCAGCTTCCTAACCTATAATTCACCCCTCCACTTT.

The chain carries TRBV29-1 and TRBJ1-4; D not resolved. The CDR3 runs 15 residues. The germline CDR1 and CDR2 sequences are SQVTM and ANQGSEA. Trimming left V 7 bases short and J 7 bases short, with 22 bases between. DNA for the CDR3: TGCAGCGCCTTACCCTCAAGTGAGTCGGGTGAAAAACTGTTTTTT. Amino acids: CSALPSSESGEKLFF.

V and J are TRBV6-1 and TRBJ1-5; 8 bases agree with TRBD1. The CDR3 contains 15 residues. V shed 7 bases, J shed 0 bases, and the junction held 5 bases outside the gene matches. Per germline, CDR1 MNHNS and CDR2 SASEGT. The CDR3 nucleotides read TGTGCCAGCAAACAACAGGGGGGTAGCAATCAGCCCCAGCATTTT. Translated: CASKQQGGSNQPQHF.

V usage is TRBV13 and J usage is TRBJ1-1; D remains unclear. CDR1 is PRHDT and CDR2 is FYEKMQ in the germline V gene (reference sequence). The CDR3 totals 16 residues. The V end lost 7 bases, the J end lost 7 bases, and 25 bases lay between the germline ends. The CDR3 DNA reads as TGTGCCAGCACCACACCGTGGGAGAACACTGCTGATGAAGCTTTCTTT. Encoded protein: CASTTPWENTADEAFF.

This chain links TRBV18 with TRBJ2-7; the match to TRBD1 covers 7 bases. There are 17 residues in the CDR3. Germline V lookup: CDR1 KGHSH, CDR2 LQKENI. With 0 bases clipped from V and 2 bases from J, the junction kept 10 bases outside the gene matches. The chain's CDR3 is CASSPPHRGPETYEQYF. DNA for the CDR3: TGTGCCAGCTCACCACCGCACAGGGGCCCAGAAACCTACGAGCAGTACTTC.

This rearrangement joins TRBV10-3 to TRBJ2-1; 8 bases are shared with TRBD2. Per germline, CDR1 ENHRY and CDR2 SYGVKD. The CDR3 has 14 residues. The V gene end was trimmed by 3 bases and the J gene end by 5 bases; junction bases not matched to a gene: 3. The CDR3 region is CAISDAGGDNEQFF. CDR3 sequence (DNA): TGTGCCATCAGTGATGCGGGAGGCGACAATGAGCAGTTCTTC.

The rearrangement uses TRBV5-1 and TRBJ1-4; D remains ambiguous. This CDR3 spans 16 amino acids. Germline V gene sequence: CDR1 SGHRS, CDR2 YFSETQ. V was clipped by 6 bases and J by 0 bases, with 15 bases between them. The CDR3 loop is CASTPGERTTNEKLFF. The CDR3 nucleotides are TGCGCCAGCACCCCCGGGGAGAGGACAACTAATGAAAAACTGTTTTTT. Full variable domain (remainder filled in from reference TRBV5-1 and TRBJ1-4): KAGVTQTPRYLIKTRGQQVTLSCSPISGHRSVSWYQQTPGQGLQFLFEYFSETQRNKGNFPGRFSGRQFSNSRSEMNVSTLELGDSALYLCASTPGERTTNEKLFFGSGTQLSVL.

This clonotype was recorded a few times. J is TRBJ1-2 and V is TRBV10-3; 12 bases fit TRBD1. The CDR3 loop spans 14 amino acids. Per the germline V gene, CDR1 is ENHRY and CDR2 is SYGVKD. The trim removed 10 bases at V and 6 bases at J, leaving 9 bases unmatched. The CDR3 region has the DNA TGTGCCAACAGGGGACAGGGGGCTTTCGATGGCTACACCTTC. As protein: CANRGQGAFDGYTF.

This clonotype was detected only a few times. The J gene is TRBJ2-5, the V gene TRBV29-1, with 7 bases identical to TRBD2. The CDR3 has 11 residues. Germline CDR1 reads SQVTM; CDR2 reads ANQGSEA. V shed 4 bases, J shed 10 bases, and the junction held 6 bases outside the gene matches. The chain's CDR3 is CSVGPSGDQYF. CDR3 nucleotide sequence: TGCAGCGTTGGACCGAGCGGGGACCAGTACTTC.

The V call is TRBV12-3 or TRBV12-4, the J call TRBJ1-4, with D unresolved. The CDR3 has 16 amino acids. The germline V and J ends were trimmed by 5 bases and 0 bases, with 13 bases remaining between them. The CDR3 loop is CASSPDGRPTNEKLFF. The CDR3 DNA reads TGTGCCAGCAGTCCGGATGGACGGCCAACTAATGAAAAACTGTTTTTT.

Comment on this clonotype: Since the CDR3 does not end with the conserved phenylalanine or tryptophan, this likely comes from a read error. V gene TRBV28 combines with J gene TRBJ1-2; D is unresolved. V dropped 6 bases and J dropped 6 bases, with 17 bases sitting between them. This CDR3 contains 14 residues. Germline CDR1 is MDHEN and CDR2 is SYDVKM. The CDR3 here is CASSPALTSNGYTL. CDR3 DNA sequence: TGTGCCAGCAGCCCCGCCCTCACATCCAATGGCTACACCTTA.

This clonotype was recorded once. The CDR3 loop reads CASSLIGQGREQYF. The CDR3 DNA reads TGCGCCAGCAGCTTGATCGGACAGGGACGCGAGCAGTACTTC. The chain combines TRBV5-1 with TRBJ2-7; TRBD1 matches at 8 bases. Losses at the gene ends were 1 base for V and 6 bases for J; bases not matched to a gene: 6. Germline V gene lookup returns CDR1 SGHRS and CDR2 YFSETQ. There are 14 residues in the CDR3.

The chain combines TRBV27 with TRBJ1-1; D remains ambiguous. Deletions cut 3 bases from V and 5 bases from J, with 10 bases between. Per the germline V gene, CDR1 is MNHEY and CDR2 is SMNVEV (reference sequence). This CDR3 comprises 13 residues. The CDR3, as DNA: TGTGCCAGCAGTTTTACGGGAAGGACTGAAGCTTTCTTT. It is translated as CASSFTGRTEAFF.

The chain has TRBV12-5 and TRBJ2-1, with D tentatively TRBD1 (5 bases). The CDR3 contains 15 residues. Looked up from germline, CDR1 is LGHNT and CDR2 is FRNRAP. V lost 0 bases to trimming and J lost 3 bases, with 9 bases between them. CDR3 DNA sequence: TGTGCTAGTGGTTTGGTACAAGGGGACTACAATGAGCAGTTCTTC. It encodes CASGLVQGDYNEQFF.

This clonotype was detected only a few times. The rearrangement links TRBV29-1 to TRBJ2-3; a weak D match, TRBD2 (5 bases). Trimming removed 7 bases from V and 2 bases from J, with 13 bases in between. This CDR3 region has 13 residues. Germline V gives CDR1 SQVTM, CDR2 ANQGSEA. CDR3 nucleotides: TGCAGCGACTACCGGGATTTCACAGATACGCAGTATTTT. Its translation is CSDYRDFTDTQYF.

CDR3 region: CASSTTGGRYEQYF. CDR3 sequence (DNA): TGCGCCAGCAGCACAACAGGGGGTCGGTACGAGCAGTACTTC. The gene calls are TRBV5-1 and TRBJ2-5, with TRBD1 identical over 8 bases. The tail of the sequence fits TRBJ2-7 better, so the J call may be wrong. The CDR3 is 14 amino acids. Germline CDR1 SGHRS, CDR2 YFSETQ.

The table lists this clonotype with a few counts. This chain joins TRBV6-5 and TRBJ2-4; TRBD1 aligns across 10 bases. The DNA matches TRBJ2-7 better at its end, which makes the J call doubtful. The CDR3 spans 15 residues. Per the germline V gene, CDR1 is MNHEY and CDR2 is SVGAGI. The CDR3 bases are TGTGCCAGCAGCAGATCGGGACAGGGGTATGGCGAGCAGTACTTC. Protein: CASSRSGQGYGEQYF.